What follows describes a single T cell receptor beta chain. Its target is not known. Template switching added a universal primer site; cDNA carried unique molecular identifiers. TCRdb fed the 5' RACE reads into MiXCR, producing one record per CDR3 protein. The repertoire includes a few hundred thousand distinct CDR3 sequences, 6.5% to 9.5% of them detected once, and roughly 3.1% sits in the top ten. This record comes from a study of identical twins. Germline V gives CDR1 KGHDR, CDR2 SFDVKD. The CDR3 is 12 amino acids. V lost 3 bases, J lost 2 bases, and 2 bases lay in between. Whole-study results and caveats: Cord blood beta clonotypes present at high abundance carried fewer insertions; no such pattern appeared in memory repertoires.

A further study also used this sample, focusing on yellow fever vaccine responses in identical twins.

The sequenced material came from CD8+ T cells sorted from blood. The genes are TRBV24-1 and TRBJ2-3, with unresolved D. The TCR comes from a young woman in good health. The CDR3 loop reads CATSDNTDTQYF. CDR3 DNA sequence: TGTGCCACCAGTGATAACACAGATACGCAGTATTTT.